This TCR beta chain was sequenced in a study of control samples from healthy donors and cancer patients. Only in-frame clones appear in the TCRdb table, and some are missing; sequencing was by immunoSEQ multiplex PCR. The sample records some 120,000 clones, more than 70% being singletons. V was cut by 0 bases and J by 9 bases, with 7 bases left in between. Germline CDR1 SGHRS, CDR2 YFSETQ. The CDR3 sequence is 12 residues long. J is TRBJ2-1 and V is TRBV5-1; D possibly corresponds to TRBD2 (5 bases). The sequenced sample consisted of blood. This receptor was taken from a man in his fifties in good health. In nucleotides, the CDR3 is TGCGCCAGCAGCTTGGCTAGCCTTGAGCAGTTCTTC. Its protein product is CASSLASLEQFF.